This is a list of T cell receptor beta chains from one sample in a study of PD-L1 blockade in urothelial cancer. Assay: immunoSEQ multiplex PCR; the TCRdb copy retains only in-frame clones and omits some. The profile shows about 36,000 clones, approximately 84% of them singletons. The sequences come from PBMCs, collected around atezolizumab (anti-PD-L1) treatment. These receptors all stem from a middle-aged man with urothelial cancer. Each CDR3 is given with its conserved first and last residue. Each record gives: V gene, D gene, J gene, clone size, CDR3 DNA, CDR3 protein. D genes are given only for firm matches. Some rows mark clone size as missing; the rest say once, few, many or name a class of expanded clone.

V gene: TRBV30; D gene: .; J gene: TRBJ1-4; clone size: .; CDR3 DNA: TGTGCCTGCACCCGGGGGGGTGGTAATGAAAAACTGTTTTTT; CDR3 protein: CACTRGGGNEKLFF
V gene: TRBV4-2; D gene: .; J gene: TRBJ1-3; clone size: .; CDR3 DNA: TGTGCCAGCAGCCGAGCGGGGAAGGATATCAACATATATTTT; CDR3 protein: CASSRAGKDINIYF
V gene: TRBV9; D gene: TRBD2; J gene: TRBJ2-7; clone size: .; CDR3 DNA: TGTGCCAGCAGCGAGCGGGAGGGCTACGAGCAGTACTTC; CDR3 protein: CASSEREGYEQYF
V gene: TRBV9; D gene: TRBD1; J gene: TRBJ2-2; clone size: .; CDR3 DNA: TGTGCCAGCAGCGTACTTACAGGGGGTCTGAACACCGGGGAGCTGTTTTTT; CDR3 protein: CASSVLTGGLNTGELFF
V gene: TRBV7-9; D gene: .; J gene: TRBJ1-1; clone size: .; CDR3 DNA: TGTGCCAGCAGCTTAGACCGCCAGGCTTTCTTT; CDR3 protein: CASSLDRQAFF
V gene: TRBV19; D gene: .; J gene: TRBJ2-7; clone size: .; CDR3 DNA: TGTGCCAGTAGTACTCCAGGACACTCCTACGAGCAGTACTTC; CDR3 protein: CASSTPGHSYEQYF
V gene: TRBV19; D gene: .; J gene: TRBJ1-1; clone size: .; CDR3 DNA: TGTGCCAACCTAGCTCTGGCTTTCTTT; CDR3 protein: CANLALAFF
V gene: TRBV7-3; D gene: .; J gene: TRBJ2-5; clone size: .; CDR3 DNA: TGTGCCAGCAGCGAGGGCACAGAGACCCAGTACTTC; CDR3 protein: CASSEGTETQYF
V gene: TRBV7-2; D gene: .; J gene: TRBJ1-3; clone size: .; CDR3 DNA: TGTGCCAGCAGCCCCCGGGTCTCTGGAAACACCATATATTTT; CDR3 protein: CASSPRVSGNTIYF
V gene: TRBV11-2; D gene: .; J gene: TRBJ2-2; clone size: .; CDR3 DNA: TGTGCCAGCAGCCCCACGAGGGCGTTCACCGGGGAGCTGTTTTTT; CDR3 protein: CASSPTRAFTGELFF
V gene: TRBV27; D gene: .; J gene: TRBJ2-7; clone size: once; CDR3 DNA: TGTGCCAGCAGACCTAGACAGGCCTACGAGCAGTACTTC; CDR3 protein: CASRPRQAYEQYF
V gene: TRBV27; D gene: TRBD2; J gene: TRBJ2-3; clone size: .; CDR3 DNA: TGTGCCAGCAGTTTTGGGCTAGCGGGTCCAGATACGCAGTATTTT; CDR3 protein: CASSFGLAGPDTQYF
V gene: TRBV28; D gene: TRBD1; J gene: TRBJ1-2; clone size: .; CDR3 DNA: TGTGCCAGCAGTCGAGGGACAGATGGCTACACCTTC; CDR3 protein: CASSRGTDGYTF
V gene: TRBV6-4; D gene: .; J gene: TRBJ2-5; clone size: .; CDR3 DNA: TGTGCCAGCAGTGACTCGGCCCACAGACATGGAGAGACCCAGTACTTC; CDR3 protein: CASSDSAHRHGETQYF
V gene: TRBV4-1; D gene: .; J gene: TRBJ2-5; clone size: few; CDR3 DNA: TGCGCCAGCAGCCAAGTGACTAGTAAGGAGACCCAGTACTTC; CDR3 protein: CASSQVTSKETQYF
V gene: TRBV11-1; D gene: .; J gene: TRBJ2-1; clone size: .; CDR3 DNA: TGTGCCAGCAGCTTAGAACTCTATGAGCAGTTCTTC; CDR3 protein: CASSLELYEQFF
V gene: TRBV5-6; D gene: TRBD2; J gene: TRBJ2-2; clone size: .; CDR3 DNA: TGTGCCAGCAGCTTGGCGGGACTAGCGGGAGGGAGAAGCACCGGGGAGCTGTTTTTT; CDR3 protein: CASSLAGLAGGRSTGELFF
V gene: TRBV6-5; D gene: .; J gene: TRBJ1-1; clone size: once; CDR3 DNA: TGTGCCACCGGACAGTTGAACACTGAAGCTTTCTTT; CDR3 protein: CATGQLNTEAFF
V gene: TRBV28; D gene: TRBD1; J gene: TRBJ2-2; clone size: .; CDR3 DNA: TGTGCCAGCAGTTTTTACGGGACAGGGGTCACCGGGGAGCTGTTTTTT; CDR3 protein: CASSFYGTGVTGELFF
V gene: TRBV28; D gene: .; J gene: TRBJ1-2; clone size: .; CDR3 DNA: TGTGCCATGGGAGTGCCCTCCGGGGGCTACACCTTC; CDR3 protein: CAMGVPSGGYTF
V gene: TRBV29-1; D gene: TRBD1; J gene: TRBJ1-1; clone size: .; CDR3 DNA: TGCAGCGTGTATCCGGGACAGACCGCCTTGAACACTGAAGCTTTCTTT; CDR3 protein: CSVYPGQTALNTEAFF
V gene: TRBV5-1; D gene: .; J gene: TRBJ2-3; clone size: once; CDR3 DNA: TGCGCCAGCAGCCGAGAATTGAATGCAGATACGCAGTATTTT; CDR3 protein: CASSRELNADTQYF